This TCR beta chain was sequenced for a study of CD8+ T cells in alopecia areata (dated by TCRdb to 2016 to 2019). At the level of the whole study: The treated patients, all with moderate-to-severe alopecia areata, were enrolled in an open-label pilot trial of oral tofacitinib given at 5 to 10 mg twice daily. In treated patients, disease severity was measured using the SALT score, which gives the percentage of scalp surface area affected. RNA was obtained with the PAXgene miRNA kit for fixed scalp, the miRNeasy kit for PBMCs, and the RNeasy kit for mouse skin. Patients received tofacitinib for 6 to 18 months and were then followed off drug for 6 months to check for delayed response and recurrence. Scalp tissue and sorted CD4+ and CD8+ peripheral blood T cells from patchy and totalis/universalis alopecia areata patients and from healthy controls were covered by human TCRbeta sequencing. Patients on tofacitinib were biopsied at baseline and after 4 and 24 weeks of treatment, and several of the patients also had a later scalp biopsy. Scalp clonality was compared across normal scalp (n=4), patchy alopecia areata scalp (n=8), and alopecia totalis/universalis scalp (n=8). TCRbeta CDR3 regions were amplified by immunoSEQ multiplex PCR with 35 Vbeta forward and 13 Jbeta reverse primers. High-throughput TCRbeta sequencing was used to examine T cell clonal expansion in alopecia areata in both the C3H/HeJ mouse model and human patients. The study at large found these results: Because the treated cohort was small and included a single nonresponder, larger studies are needed to assess links between baseline CD8+ expansion and response. Higher clonality and more expanded CD8+ clones were observed in lesional scalp than in normal scalp, particularly in alopecia totalis/universalis, a finding suggestive of antigenic drive. Tofacitinib significantly decreased scalp clonality and the number of expanded CD8+ clones among the top 100 scalp clones. Resident alphabeta T cells in normal human skin are also sequenced, complicating scalp TCR repertoire analysis, unlike mouse skin dominated by gammadelta T cells. Shared TCR sequences between patients were less evident than in mice, which may be partly attributable to HLA diversity in the patient population. Many expanded lesional clones were found to persist in scalp and blood during tofacitinib treatment, and relapse after treatment cessation may be partly explained by this persistence.

Receptor libraries were prepared by the immunoSEQ multiplex PCR assay. To provide template for TCR sequencing, every sample had RNA extracted and reverse transcribed into cDNA. SuperScript III was used for first-strand cDNA synthesis, primed with a 2:1 mix of oligo-dT and random hexamers. A synthetic immune receptor repertoire was used to assess amplification bias, and residual bias was removed computationally. As for the original processing: Raw reads were preprocessed to remove errors, and CDR3 was defined by IMGT conventions from the conserved cysteine to phenylalanine. Clonality was calculated as 1 minus Shannon entropy normalized by log2 of the number of productive unique TCRs. CD4 or CD8 identity of scalp clones was inferred by cross-referencing scalp TCRbeta sequences with sorted blood CD4 and CD8 repertoires. In TCRdb, the immuneACCESS table is reduced to in-frame sequences with V and J assigned. These tables do not hold every clone; where another copy was compared, an unresolved V gene accounts for under half, and the others remain unexplained. For V, J and clone size, that table is used; D and trimming come from the DNA. The sample table records about 210,000 clones; over 60% of these occur just once. 4.2% of the sample lies in the top ten.

The CDR1 and CDR2 encoded by the germline V gene are SGHRS and YFSETQ. V sheds 0 bases and J sheds 4 bases, leaving 12 bases between their ends. Spanning cysteine to phenylalanine, the CDR3 consists of 15 amino acids. The entry retains the CDR3 DNA only, 45 bases that are in frame from base 1. The time point label, as the study defines it: around 4 weeks on oral tofacitinib. What the treatment or condition label conveys for this sample: oral pan-JAK inhibitor, 5-10 mg twice daily. Peripheral blood and lesional scalp punch biopsies were obtained from patients with alopecia areata. PBMCs were isolated by density centrifugation and stained for CD3, CD4 and CD8, and CD4+ and CD8+ T cells were sorted on a FACSAria. As concerns this clone: No antigen is known for it. Per-nucleotide qualities are absent, and no much larger clonotype sits a single base away.

The chain was built from TRBV5-1 and TRBJ2-3; perhaps TRBD2 is the D gene, with 6 bases matching. The source was CD4+ T cells sorted from blood, collected at week 4, from a patient treated with tofacitinib. The sequence came from a human donor with alopecia areata. In nucleotides, the sequence is TGCGCCAGCAGCTTGGGGCTAGCGAGCCCAGATACGCAGTATTTT. Translation gives CASSLGLASPDTQYF.